This T cell receptor (beta chain) comes out of a study of blood T cell repertoires in COVID-19. At the level of the study: Samples representing acute and convalescent COVID-19 were sourced from the United States, Italy and Spain. Sample material is recorded as cDNA or gDNA derived from T cells, B-cell-depleted T cells, or PBMCs.

Authors' data handling: Estimation of nucleated cell counts relied on the amplification of reference gene primers. Profiled with immunoSEQ multiplex PCR; TCRdb holds only in-frame clones, not every one. V and J calls plus clone size are reproduced from that table; the DNA served to infer D and trimming. Of around 300,000 clones listed, approximately 83% are singletons. The trim removed 0 bases at V and 3 bases at J, leaving 5 bases unmatched. CDR3 size: 15 residues. CDR1 GTSNPN and CDR2 SVGIG come from the germline V gene (reference sequence). The chain links TRBV30 to TRBJ1-5; TRBD1 aligns across 7 bases. The TCR sequence derives from a woman between 65 and 79 years old with acute or convalescent COVID-19. Sequenced: peripheral blood. CDR3 residues: CAWSVGQVDNQPQHF. CDR3 in DNA: TGTGCCTGGAGTGTAGGACAGGTCGACAATCAGCCCCAGCATTTT.